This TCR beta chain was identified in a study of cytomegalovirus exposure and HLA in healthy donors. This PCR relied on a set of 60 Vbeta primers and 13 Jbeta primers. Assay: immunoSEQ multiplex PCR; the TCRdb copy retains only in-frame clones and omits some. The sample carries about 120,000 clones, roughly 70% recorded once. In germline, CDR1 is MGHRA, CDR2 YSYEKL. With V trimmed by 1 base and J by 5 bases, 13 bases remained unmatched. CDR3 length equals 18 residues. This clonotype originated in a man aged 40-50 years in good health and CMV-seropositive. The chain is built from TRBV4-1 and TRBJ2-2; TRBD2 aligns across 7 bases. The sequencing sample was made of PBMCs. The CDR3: CASSQAPSGDFTTGELFF. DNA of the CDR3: TGCGCCAGCAGCCAAGCCCCTAGCGGAGACTTTACTACCGGGGAGCTGTTTTTT.